This T cell receptor (beta chain) was recovered during a study of T cells in Graves' hyperthyroidism and ophthalmopathy. This clonotype has just one count. Its antigen is unidentified. Study findings and constraints: Expanded thyroid clonotypes (above 0.001) were mostly also found in blood. Separation of ophthalmopathy from stable hyperthyroidism was achieved by a 13 V-J model.

This CDR3 has 14 residues. CDR1 is MNHEY, CDR2 SVGEGT, per germline. J was trimmed by 5 bases and V by 7 bases; bases with no gene match: 10. The CDR3 regions of TCR beta were amplified from RNA transcripts. The HTBI primer set drove a first-round RT-PCR of the TCR CDR3. TCRdb independently ran MiXCR on the multiplex PCR reads; one entry per CDR3 protein. Of around 570,000 distinct CDR3 sequences listed, 15% to 20% are singletons. The source material was blood. This clonotype was obtained from a man aged 40-49 years with Graves' ophthalmopathy. This chain links TRBV6-2 or TRBV6-3 with TRBJ2-5, with TRBD1 matching over 7 bases. As DNA, the CDR3 is TGTGCCAGCAAAATCGGGACAGTAAGGGAGACCCAGTACTTC. Protein product: CASKIGTVRETQYF.